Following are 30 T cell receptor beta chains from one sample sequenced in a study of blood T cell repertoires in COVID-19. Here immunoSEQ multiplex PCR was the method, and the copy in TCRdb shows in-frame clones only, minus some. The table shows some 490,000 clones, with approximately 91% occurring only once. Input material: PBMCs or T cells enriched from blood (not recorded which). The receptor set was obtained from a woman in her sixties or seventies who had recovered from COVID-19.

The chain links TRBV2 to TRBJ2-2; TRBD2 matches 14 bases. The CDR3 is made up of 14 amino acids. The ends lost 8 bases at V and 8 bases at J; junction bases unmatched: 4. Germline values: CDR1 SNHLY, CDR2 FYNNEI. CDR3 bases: TGTGCCAGCGGGACTAGCGGGAGTCAGGGGGAGCTGTTTTTT. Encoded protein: CASGTSGSQGELFF.

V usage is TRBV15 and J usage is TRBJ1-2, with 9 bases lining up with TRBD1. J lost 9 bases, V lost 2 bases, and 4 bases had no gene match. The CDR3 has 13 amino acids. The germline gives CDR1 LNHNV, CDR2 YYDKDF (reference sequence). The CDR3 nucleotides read TGTGCCACCAGCAGAAGGGACAGGGTGAGCTACACCTTC. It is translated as CATSRRDRVSYTF.

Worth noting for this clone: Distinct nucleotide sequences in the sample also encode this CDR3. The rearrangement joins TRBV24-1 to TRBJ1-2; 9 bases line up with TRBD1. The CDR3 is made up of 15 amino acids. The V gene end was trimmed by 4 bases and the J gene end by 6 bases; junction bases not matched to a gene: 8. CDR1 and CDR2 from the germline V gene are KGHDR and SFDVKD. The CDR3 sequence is CATSDPGQGSDGYTF. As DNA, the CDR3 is TGTGCCACCAGTGACCCCGGACAGGGGAGCGATGGCTACACCTTC.

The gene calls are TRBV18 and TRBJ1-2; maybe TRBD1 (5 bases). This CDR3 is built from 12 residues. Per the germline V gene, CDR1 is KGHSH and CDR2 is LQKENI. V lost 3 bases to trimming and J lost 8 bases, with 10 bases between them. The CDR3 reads CASSPSRGGYTF. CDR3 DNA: TGTGCCAGCTCACCGTCCCGGGGGGGCTACACCTTC.

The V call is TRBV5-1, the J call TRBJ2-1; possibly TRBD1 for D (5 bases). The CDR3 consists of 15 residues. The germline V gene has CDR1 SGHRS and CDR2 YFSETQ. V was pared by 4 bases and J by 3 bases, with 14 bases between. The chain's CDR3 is CASSGQTANYNEQFF. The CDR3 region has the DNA TGCGCCAGCAGCGGCCAGACAGCCAACTACAATGAGCAGTTCTTC.

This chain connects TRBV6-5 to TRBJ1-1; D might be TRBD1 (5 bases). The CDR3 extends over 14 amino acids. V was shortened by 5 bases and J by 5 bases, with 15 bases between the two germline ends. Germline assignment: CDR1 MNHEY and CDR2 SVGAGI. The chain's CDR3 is CASSPPGDGTEAFF. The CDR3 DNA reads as TGTGCCAGCAGTCCGCCGGGGGACGGGACTGAAGCTTTCTTT.

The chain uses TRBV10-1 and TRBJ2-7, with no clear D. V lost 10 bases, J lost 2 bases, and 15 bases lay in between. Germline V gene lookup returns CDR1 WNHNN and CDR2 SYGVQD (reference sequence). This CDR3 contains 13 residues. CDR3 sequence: CANPPGQPYEQYF. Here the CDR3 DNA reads TGCGCCAACCCCCCTGGGCAGCCCTACGAGCAGTACTTC.

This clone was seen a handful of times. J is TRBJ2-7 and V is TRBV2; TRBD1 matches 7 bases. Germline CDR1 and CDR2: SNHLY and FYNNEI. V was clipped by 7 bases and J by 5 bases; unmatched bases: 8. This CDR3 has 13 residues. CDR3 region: CASNRDRADEQYV. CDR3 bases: TGTGCCAGCAATAGAGACAGGGCAGACGAGCAGTACGTC.

CDR3 bases: TGTGCCAGCAGAACGGGACAGGGGAACTATGGCTACACCTTC. This encodes CASRTGQGNYGYTF. This chain links TRBV2 with TRBJ1-2, with 10 bases aligning to TRBD1. Germline loops: CDR1 SNHLY, CDR2 FYNNEI. The CDR3 is 14 amino acids. V lost 6 bases and J lost 2; bases outside the gene matches: 3.

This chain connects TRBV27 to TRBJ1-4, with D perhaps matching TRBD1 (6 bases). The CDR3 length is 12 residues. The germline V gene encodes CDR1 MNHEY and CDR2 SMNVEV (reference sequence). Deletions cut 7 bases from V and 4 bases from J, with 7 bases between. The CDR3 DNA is TGTGCCAGCAAACAGGGTAATGAAAAACTGTTTTTT. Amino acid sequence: CASKQGNEKLFF.

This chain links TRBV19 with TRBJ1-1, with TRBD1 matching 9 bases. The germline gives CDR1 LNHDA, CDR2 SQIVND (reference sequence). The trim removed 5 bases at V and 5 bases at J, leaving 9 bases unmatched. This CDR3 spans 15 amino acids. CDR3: CASSGQGMSDTEAFF. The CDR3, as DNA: TGTGCCAGTAGTGGACAGGGGATGTCGGATACTGAAGCTTTCTTT.

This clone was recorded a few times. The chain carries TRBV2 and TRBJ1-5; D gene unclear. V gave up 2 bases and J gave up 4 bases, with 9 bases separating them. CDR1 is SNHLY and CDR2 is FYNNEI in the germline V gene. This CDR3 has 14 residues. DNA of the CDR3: TGTGCCAGCAGTGAAATGGAGAGAAATCAGCCCCAGCATTTT. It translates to CASSEMERNQPQHF.

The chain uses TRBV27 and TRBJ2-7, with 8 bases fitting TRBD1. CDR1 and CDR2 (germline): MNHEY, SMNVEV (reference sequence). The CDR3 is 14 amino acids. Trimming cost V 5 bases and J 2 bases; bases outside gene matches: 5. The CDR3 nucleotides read TGTGCCAGCAGTCCCTGGACAGGGCCCTACGAGCAGTACTTC. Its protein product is CASSPWTGPYEQYF.

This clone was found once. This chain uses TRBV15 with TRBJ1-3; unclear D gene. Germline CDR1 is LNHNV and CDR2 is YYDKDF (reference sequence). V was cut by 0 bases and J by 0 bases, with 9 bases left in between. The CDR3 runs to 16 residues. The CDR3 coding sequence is TGTGCCACCAGCAGAGATCTCCTAATCTCTGGAAACACCATATATTTT. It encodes CATSRDLLISGNTIYF.

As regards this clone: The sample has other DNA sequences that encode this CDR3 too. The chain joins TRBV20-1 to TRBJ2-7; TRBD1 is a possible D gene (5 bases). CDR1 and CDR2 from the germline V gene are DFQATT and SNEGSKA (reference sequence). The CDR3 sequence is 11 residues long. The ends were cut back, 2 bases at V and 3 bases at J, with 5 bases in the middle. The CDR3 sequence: CSARQGYEQYF. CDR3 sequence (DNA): TGCAGTGCTAGACAGGGCTACGAGCAGTACTTC.

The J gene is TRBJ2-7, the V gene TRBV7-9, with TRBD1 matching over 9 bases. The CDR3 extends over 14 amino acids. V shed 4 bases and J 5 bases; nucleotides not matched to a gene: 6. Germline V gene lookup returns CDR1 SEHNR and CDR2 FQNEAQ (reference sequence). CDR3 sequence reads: CASSYRDRDDEQYF. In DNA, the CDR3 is TGTGCCAGCAGCTACCGGGACAGGGACGACGAGCAGTACTTC.

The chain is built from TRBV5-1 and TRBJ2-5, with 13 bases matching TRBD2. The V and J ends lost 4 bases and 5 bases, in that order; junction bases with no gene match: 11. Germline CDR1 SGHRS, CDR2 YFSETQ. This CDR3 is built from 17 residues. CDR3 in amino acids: CASSDVLAGGPEETQYF. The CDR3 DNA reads TGCGCCAGCAGCGACGTACTAGCGGGGGGGCCGGAGGAGACCCAGTACTTC.

DNA of the CDR3: TGTGCCAGCAGCACTCGGACTAGCGGGGGGGCTGGTGATACGCAGTATTTT. It yields the protein CASSTRTSGGAGDTQYF. This rearrangement joins TRBV11-3 to TRBJ2-3, with 15 nucleotides matching TRBD2. Germline V lookup: CDR1 SGHNT, CDR2 YENEEA. There are 17 residues in the CDR3. Trimming removed 5 bases from V and 6 bases from J; junction bases left unmatched: 9.

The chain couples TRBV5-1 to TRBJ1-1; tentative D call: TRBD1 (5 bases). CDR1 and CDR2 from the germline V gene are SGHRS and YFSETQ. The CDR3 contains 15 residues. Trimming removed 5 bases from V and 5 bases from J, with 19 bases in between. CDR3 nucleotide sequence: TGCGCCAGCAGGATGCAAGACAGCCTGGGGACTGAAGCTTTCTTT. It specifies CASRMQDSLGTEAFF.

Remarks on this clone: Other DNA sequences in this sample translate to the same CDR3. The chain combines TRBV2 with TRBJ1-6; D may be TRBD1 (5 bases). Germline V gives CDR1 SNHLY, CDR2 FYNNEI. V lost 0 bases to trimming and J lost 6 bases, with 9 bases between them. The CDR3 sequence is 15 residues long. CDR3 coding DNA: TGTGCCAGCAGTGAAGCGGGCAGGGCTAATTCACCCCTCCACTTT. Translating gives CASSEAGRANSPLHF.

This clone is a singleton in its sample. The CDR3 loop is CASSPWAFEKLFF. The CDR3 nucleotides are TGTGCCAGCAGTCCCTGGGCCTTTGAAAAACTGTTTTTT. V and J are TRBV12-3 or TRBV12-4 and TRBJ1-4, with D unresolved. The CDR3 has 13 amino acids. Deletions cut 5 bases from V and 7 bases from J, with 11 bases between.

The CDR3 coding sequence is TGTGCCAGCAGCTTGAGACAGAGCTCCTACGAGCAGTACTTC. Encoded protein: CASSLRQSSYEQYF. The V call is TRBV5-6, the J call TRBJ2-7; possibly TRBD1 for D (5 bases). Trimming pared 1 base from V and 0 bases from J, leaving 8 bases between. The CDR3 covers 14 residues. Germline CDR1 reads SGHDT; CDR2 reads YYEEEE.

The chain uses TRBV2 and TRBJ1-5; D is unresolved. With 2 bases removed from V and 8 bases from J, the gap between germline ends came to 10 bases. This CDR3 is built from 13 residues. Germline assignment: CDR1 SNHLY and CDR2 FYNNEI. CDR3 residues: CASSEPGKEPQHF. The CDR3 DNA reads TGTGCCAGCAGTGAACCAGGTAAAGAGCCCCAGCATTTT.

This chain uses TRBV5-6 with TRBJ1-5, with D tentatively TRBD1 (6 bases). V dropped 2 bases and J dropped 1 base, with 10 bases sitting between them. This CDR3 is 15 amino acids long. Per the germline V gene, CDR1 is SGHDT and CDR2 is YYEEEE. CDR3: CASSLQGLSNQPQHF. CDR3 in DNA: TGTGCCAGCAGCTTACAGGGTCTCAGCAATCAGCCCCAGCATTTT.

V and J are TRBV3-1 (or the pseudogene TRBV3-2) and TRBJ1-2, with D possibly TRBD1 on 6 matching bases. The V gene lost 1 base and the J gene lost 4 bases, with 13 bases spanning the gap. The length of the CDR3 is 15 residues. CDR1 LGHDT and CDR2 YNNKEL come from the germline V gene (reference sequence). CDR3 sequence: CASSQGGGRSYGYTF. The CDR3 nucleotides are TGTGCCAGCAGCCAAGGGGGGGGCAGAAGCTATGGCTACACCTTC.

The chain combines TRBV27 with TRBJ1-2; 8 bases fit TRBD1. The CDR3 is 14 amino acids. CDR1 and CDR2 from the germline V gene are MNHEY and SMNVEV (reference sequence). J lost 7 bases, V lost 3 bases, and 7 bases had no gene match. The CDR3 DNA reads TGTGCCAGCAGTTTCCGACAGGGGCGGGGTGGCTACACCTTC. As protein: CASSFRQGRGGYTF.

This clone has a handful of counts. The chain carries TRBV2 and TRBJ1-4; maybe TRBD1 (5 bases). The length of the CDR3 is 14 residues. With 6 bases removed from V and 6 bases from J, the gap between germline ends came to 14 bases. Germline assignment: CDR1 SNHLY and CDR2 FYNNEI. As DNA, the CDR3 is TGTGCCAGCAGGCGGGGCCCTCTGGATGAAAAACTGTTTTTT. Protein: CASRRGPLDEKLFF.

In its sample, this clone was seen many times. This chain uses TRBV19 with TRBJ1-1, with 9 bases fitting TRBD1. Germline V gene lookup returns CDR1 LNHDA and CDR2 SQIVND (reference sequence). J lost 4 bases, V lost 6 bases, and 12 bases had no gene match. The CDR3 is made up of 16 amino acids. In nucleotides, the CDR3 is TGTGCCAGTAGACTATTCCGGGGGACAGGGACCACTGAAGCTTTCTTT. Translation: CASRLFRGTGTTEAFF.

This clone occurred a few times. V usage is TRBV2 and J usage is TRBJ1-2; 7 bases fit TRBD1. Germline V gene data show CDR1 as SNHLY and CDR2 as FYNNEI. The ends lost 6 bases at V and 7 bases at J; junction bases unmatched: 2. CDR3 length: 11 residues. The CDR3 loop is CASRAGGGYTF. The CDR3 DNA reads TGTGCCAGCAGGGCAGGGGGTGGCTACACCTTC.

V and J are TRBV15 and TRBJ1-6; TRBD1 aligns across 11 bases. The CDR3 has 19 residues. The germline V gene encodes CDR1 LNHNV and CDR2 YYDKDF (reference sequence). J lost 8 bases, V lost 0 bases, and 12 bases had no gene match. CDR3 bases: TGTGCCACCAGCAGAGATAAGGGTACGGGACAGGGGGGGGATTCACCCCTCCACTTT. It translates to CATSRDKGTGQGGDSPLHF.